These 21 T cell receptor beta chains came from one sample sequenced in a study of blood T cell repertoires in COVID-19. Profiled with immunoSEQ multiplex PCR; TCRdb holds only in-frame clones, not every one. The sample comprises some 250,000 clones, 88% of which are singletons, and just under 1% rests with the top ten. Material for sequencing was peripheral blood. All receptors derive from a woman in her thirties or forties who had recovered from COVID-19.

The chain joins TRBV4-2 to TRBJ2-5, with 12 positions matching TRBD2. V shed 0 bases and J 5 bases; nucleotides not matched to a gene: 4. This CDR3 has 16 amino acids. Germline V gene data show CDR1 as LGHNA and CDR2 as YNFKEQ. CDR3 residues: CASSQELAGGGETQYF. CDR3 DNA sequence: TGTGCCAGCAGCCAAGAACTAGCGGGAGGTGGGGAGACCCAGTACTTC.

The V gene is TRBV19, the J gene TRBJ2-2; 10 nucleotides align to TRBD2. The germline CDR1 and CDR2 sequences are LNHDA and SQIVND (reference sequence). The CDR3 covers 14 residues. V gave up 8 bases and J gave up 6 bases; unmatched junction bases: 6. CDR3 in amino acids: CASGLAGVPGELFF. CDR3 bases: TGTGCCAGTGGCCTAGCGGGAGTCCCCGGGGAGCTGTTTTTT.

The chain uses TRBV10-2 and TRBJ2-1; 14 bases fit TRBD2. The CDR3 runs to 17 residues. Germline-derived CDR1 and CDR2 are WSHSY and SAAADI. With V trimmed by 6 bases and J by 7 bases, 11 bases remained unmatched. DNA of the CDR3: TGCGCCAGCAGGGGGACCTCGGGACTAGCGGGGGTGAATGAGCAGTTCTTC. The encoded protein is CASRGTSGLAGVNEQFF.

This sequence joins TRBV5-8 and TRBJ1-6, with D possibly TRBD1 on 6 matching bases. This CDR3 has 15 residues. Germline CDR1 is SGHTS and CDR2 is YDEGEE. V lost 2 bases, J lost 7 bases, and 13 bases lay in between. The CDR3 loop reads CASSLDRHQNSPLHF. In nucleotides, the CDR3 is TGTGCCAGCAGCTTAGACAGGCACCAAAATTCACCCCTCCACTTT. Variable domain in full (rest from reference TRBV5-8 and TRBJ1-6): EAGVTQSPTHLIKTRGQQATLRCSPISGHTSVYWYQQALGLGLQFLLWYDEGEERNRGNFPPRFSGRQFPNYSSELNVNALELEDSALYLCASSLDRHQNSPLHFGNGTRLTVT.

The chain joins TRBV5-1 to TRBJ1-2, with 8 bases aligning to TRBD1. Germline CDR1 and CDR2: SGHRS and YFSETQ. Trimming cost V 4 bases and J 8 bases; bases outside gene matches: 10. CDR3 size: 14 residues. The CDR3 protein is CASSPQSGGAGYTF. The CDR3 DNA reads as TGCGCCAGCAGCCCCCAATCAGGGGGCGCCGGCTACACCTTC.

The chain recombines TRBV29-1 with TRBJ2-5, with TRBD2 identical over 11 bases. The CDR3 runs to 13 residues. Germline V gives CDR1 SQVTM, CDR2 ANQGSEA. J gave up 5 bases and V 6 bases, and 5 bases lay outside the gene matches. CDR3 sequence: CSVEPSGRETQYF. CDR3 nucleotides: TGCAGCGTAGAGCCTAGCGGGAGGGAGACCCAGTACTTC.

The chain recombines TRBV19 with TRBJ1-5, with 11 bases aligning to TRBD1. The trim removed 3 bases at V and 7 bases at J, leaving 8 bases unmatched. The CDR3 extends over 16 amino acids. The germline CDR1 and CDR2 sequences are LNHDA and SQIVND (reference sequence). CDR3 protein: CASSIWAGQGGQPQHF. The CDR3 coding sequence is TGTGCCAGTAGTATTTGGGCGGGACAGGGGGGACAGCCCCAGCATTTT. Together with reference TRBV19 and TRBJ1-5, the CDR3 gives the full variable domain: DGGITQSPKYLFRKEGQNVTLSCEQNLNHDAMYWYRQDPGQGLRLIYYSQIVNDFQKGDIAEGYSVSREKKESFPLTVTSAQKNPTAFYLCASSIWAGQGGQPQHFGDGTRLSIL.

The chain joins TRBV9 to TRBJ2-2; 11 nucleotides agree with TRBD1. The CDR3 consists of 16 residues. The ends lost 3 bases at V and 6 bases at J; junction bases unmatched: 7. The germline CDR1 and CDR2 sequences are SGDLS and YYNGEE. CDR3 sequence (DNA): TGTGCCAGCAGCGCGGTCGGGACAGGGGGTCCCGGGGAGCTGTTTTTT. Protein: CASSAVGTGGPGELFF.

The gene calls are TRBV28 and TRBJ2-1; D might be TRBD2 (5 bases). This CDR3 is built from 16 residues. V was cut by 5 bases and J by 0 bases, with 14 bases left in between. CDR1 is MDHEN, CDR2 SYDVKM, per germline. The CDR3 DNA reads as TGTGCCAGCAGTCCCTGGGCCGGGGACTCCTACAATGAGCAGTTCTTC. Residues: CASSPWAGDSYNEQFF.

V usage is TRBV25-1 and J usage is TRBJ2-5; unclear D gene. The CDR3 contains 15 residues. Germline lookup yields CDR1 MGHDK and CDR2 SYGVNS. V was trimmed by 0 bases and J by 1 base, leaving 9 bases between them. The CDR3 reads CASSEYGQVQETQYF. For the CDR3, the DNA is TGTGCCAGCAGTGAATATGGGCAGGTCCAAGAGACCCAGTACTTC.

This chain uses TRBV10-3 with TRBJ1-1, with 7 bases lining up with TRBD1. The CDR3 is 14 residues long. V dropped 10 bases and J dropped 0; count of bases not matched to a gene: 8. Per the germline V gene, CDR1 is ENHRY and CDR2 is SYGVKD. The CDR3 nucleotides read TGTGCCACCCGGCCCACAGGGGTGAACACTGAAGCTTTCTTT. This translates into CATRPTGVNTEAFF.

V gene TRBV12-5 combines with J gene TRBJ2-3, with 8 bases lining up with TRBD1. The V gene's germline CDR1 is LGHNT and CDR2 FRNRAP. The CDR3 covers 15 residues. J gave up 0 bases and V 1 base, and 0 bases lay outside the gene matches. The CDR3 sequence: CASGLGDRSTDTQYF. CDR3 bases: TGTGCTAGTGGTTTGGGGGACAGGAGCACAGATACGCAGTATTTT.

As DNA, the CDR3 is TGTGCCAGCAGCCCCCAGGGGGGTGAGGCGCTCTCTGGAAACACCATATATTTT. Translated: CASSPQGGEALSGNTIYF. The chain joins TRBV5-4 to TRBJ1-3; 7 nucleotides align to TRBD1. The junction had 13 bases not matched to a gene; V was cut back by 4 bases and J by 0 bases. In germline, CDR1 is SGHNT, CDR2 YYREEE (reference sequence). The CDR3 sequence is 18 residues long.

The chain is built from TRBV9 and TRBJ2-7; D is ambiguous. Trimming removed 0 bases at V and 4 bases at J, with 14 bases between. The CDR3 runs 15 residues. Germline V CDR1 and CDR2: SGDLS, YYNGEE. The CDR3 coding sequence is TGTGCCAGCAGCGTAGGGGCGCGCTTTACATACGAGCAGTACTTC. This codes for CASSVGARFTYEQYF.

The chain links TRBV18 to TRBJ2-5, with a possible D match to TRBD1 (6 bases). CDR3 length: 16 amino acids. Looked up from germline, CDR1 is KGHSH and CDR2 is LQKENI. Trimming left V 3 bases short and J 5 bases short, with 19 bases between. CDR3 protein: CASSPQPRGIAETQYF. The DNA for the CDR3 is TGTGCCAGCTCACCCCAGCCCAGGGGTATCGCCGAGACCCAGTACTTC.

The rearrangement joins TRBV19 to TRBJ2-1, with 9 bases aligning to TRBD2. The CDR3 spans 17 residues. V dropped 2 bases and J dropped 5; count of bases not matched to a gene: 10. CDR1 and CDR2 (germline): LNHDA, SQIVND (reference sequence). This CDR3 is CASSISAGGSFDNEQFF. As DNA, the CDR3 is TGTGCCAGTAGTATATCGGCGGGAGGGTCTTTCGACAATGAGCAGTTCTTC.

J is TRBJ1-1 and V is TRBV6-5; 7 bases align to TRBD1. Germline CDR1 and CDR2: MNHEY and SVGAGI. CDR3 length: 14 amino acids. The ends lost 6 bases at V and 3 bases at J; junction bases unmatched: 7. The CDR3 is CASRPDRAYTEAFF. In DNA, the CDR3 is TGTGCCAGCAGACCTGACAGGGCCTACACTGAAGCTTTCTTT.

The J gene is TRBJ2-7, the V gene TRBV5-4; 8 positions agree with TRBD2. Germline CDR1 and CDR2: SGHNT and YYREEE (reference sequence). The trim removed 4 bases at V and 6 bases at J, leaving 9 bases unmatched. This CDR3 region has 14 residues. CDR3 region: CASSPAGGPLEQYF. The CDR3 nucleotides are TGTGCCAGCAGCCCCGCGGGGGGCCCCCTCGAGCAGTACTTC.

The CDR3 spells CASSPGWGSYEQYF. The DNA for the CDR3 is TGTGCCAGCAGCCCTGGCTGGGGCAGCTACGAGCAGTACTTC. The chain joins TRBV5-6 to TRBJ2-7, with a possible D match to TRBD1 (5 bases). CDR3 size: 14 residues. Trimming took off 4 bases at V and 3 bases at J, with 14 bases between the two ends. Germline CDR1 and CDR2: SGHDT and YYEEEE. The variable domain in full, completed from reference TRBV5-6 and TRBJ2-7, reads DAGVTQSPTHLIKTRGQQVTLRCSPKSGHDTVSWYQQALGQGPQFIFQYYEEEERQRGNFPDRFSGHQFPNYSSELNVNALLLGDSALYLCASSPGWGSYEQYFGPGTRLTVT.

The CDR3 is CATTRRDSHSYEQYV. The CDR3, as DNA: TGTGCCACCACCCGGAGGGACAGCCACTCCTACGAGCAGTACGTC. The V gene is TRBV24-1, the J gene TRBJ2-7; TRBD1 might be the D (7 bases). V was shortened by 8 bases and J by 0 bases, with 16 bases between the two germline ends. The CDR3 length is 15 residues. Germline CDR1 is KGHDR and CDR2 is SFDVKD.

This CDR3 is CATSRSNRGDQPQHF. The DNA of the CDR3 is TGTGCCACCAGCAGAAGCAACAGGGGCGATCAGCCCCAGCATTTT. The chain combines TRBV15 with TRBJ1-5, with 7 bases that match TRBD1. There are 15 residues in the CDR3. Germline V gene lookup returns CDR1 LNHNV and CDR2 YYDKDF (reference sequence). With V trimmed by 2 bases and J by 5 bases, 6 bases remained unmatched.